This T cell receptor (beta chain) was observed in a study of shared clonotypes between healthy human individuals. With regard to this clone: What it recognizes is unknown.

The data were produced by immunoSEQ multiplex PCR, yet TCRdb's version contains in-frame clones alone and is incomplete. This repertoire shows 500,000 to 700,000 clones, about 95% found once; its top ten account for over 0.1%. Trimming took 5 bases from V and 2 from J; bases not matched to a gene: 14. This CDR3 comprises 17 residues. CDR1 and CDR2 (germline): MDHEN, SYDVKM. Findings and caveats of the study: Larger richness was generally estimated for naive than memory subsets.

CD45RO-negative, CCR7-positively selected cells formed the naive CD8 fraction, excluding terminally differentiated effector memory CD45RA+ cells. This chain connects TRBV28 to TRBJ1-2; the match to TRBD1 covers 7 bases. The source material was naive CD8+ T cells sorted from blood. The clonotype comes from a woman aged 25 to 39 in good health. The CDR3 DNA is TGTGCCAGCAGTGACACTACCGGGACAGCGGACAACTATGGCTACACCTTC. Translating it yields CASSDTTGTADNYGYTF.